The T cell receptor (beta chain) under discussion was sequenced for a study of control samples from healthy donors and cancer patients. Libraries were prepared by immunoSEQ multiplex PCR; TCRdb keeps only in-frame clonotypes and omits some of them. The sample carries 100,000 to 150,000 clones, about 90% recorded once. With 6 bases removed from V and 4 bases from J, the gap between germline ends came to 15 bases. Germline V gene sequence: CDR1 SQVTM, CDR2 ANQGSEA. The CDR3 is 13 residues long. The sample taken for sequencing was blood. This chain links TRBV29-1 with TRBJ1-2; no firm D call. The clonotype originates from a man aged 18-30 years in good health. CDR3: CSVLGNIGYGYTF. CDR3 nucleotides: TGCAGCGTCCTCGGGAATATCGGCTATGGCTACACCTTC.